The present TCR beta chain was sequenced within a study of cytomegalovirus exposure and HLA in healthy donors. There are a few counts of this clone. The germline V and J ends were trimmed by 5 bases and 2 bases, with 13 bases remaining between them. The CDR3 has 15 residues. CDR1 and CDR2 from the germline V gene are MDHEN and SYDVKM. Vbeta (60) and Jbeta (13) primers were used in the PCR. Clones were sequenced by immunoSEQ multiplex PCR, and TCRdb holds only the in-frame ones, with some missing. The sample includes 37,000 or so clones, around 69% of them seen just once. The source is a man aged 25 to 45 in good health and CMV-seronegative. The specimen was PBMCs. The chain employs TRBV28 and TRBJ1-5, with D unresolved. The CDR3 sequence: CASSKGSAGNQPQHF. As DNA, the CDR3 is TGTGCCAGCAGTAAAGGGTCAGCGGGCAATCAGCCCCAGCATTTT.